Below are 25 T cell receptor beta chains sequenced from a single sample in a study of shared T cell receptors in the human thymus. Produced via immunoSEQ multiplex PCR; TCRdb's table is partial and in-frame only. The sample shows around 730,000 clones, around 85% of them seen only once. These records were also assigned to another study, of human thymus T cells.

The sequenced sample was thymocytes. The origin of the receptors is a girl less than two years old with a congenital heart defect.

V usage is TRBV7-9 and J usage is TRBJ1-1, with 11 positions matching TRBD1. In germline, CDR1 is SEHNR, CDR2 FQNEAQ (reference sequence). The ends lost 3 bases at V and 5 bases at J; junction bases unmatched: 14. The CDR3 sequence is 18 residues long. The CDR3 spells CASSFPGGDRGLGTEAFF. CDR3 coding DNA: TGTGCCAGCAGCTTCCCGGGGGGGGACAGGGGGTTGGGTACTGAAGCTTTCTTT.

The V and J genes are TRBV6-1 and TRBJ2-1; D may be TRBD2 (5 bases). V was clipped by 3 bases and J by 0 bases, with 18 bases between them. CDR1 is MNHNS and CDR2 is SASEGT in the germline V gene. The CDR3 spans 18 residues. The CDR3 is CASSDTRWRLSSYNEQFF. In DNA form, the CDR3 reads TGTGCCAGCAGTGATACTCGGTGGAGGCTCAGCTCCTACAATGAGCAGTTCTTC.

This clone has just one count. The chain joins TRBV7-2 to TRBJ2-5; D is ambiguous. This CDR3 has 12 amino acids. CDR1 SGHTA and CDR2 FQGNSA come from the germline V gene. The germline V and J ends were trimmed by 5 bases and 5 bases, with 9 bases remaining between them. CDR3 region: CASSPLMETQYF. CDR3 nucleotides: TGTGCCAGCAGCCCTCTTATGGAGACCCAGTACTTC.

The chain combines TRBV10-3 with TRBJ1-3; no reliable D call. Germline V gene lookup returns CDR1 ENHRY and CDR2 SYGVKD. The CDR3 has 13 amino acids. The V end was cut by 7 bases, the J end by 6 bases, with 13 bases between. DNA for the CDR3: TGTGCCATCACAGAGACAAATCCAAACACCATATATTTT. The encoded protein is CAITETNPNTIYF.

This clone has more than one count but fewer than ten. This chain links TRBV7-2 with TRBJ1-6; D uncertain. CDR1 and CDR2 (germline): SGHTA, FQGNSA. Trimming stripped 5 bases from V and 0 bases from J, with 14 bases between. The CDR3 runs to 17 residues. The DNA for the CDR3 is TGTGCCAGCAGCCCCCCGGGTACCAGCTCCTATAATTCACCCCTCCACTTT. It encodes CASSPPGTSSYNSPLHF.

This clone was seen a few times. The rearrangement uses TRBV9 and TRBJ1-1; 8 nucleotides agree with TRBD1. J lost 0 bases, V lost 1 base, and 8 bases had no gene match. Germline V gives CDR1 SGDLS, CDR2 YYNGEE. The CDR3 covers 17 residues. This chain's CDR3 is CASSVSQTGDMNTEAFF. CDR3 DNA sequence: TGTGCCAGCAGCGTAAGTCAGACAGGGGACATGAACACTGAAGCTTTCTTT.

The CDR3 loop is CASSLYRVDTEAFF. CDR3 in DNA: TGTGCCAGCAGCTTATACAGGGTAGACACTGAAGCTTTCTTT. The V call is TRBV7-8, the J call TRBJ1-1, with D perhaps matching TRBD1 (6 bases). The CDR3 length is 14 residues. The ends were cut back, 2 bases at V and 3 bases at J, with 10 bases in the middle. The germline V gene has CDR1 SGHVS and CDR2 FQNEAQ.

This rearrangement joins TRBV6-5 to TRBJ1-4; TRBD1 matches 9 bases. V lost 6 bases to trimming and J lost 3 bases; unmatched junction nucleotides: 5. Germline values: CDR1 MNHEY, CDR2 SVGAGI. The CDR3 has 15 residues. The CDR3 region has the DNA TGTGCCAGCAGACGGGGGACAGGGTCTAATGAAAAACTGTTTTTT. Its protein is CASRRGTGSNEKLFF.

The chain couples TRBV11-2 to TRBJ1-1; 7 positions match TRBD1. The CDR3 runs 13 residues. In germline, CDR1 is SGHAT, CDR2 FQNNGV. V was pared by 2 bases and J by 8 bases, with 5 bases of the junction left unmatched. The CDR3 DNA sequence: TGTGCCAGCAGCTTACCGGGACAGCACGAAGCTTTCTTT. This sequence encodes CASSLPGQHEAFF.

The chain joins TRBV7-6 to TRBJ1-4, with D hard to call. CDR1 and CDR2 (germline): SGHVS, FNYEAQ. The CDR3 has 17 amino acids. The ends were cut back, 2 bases at V and 4 bases at J, with 17 bases in the middle. The chain's CDR3 is CASSLSIGQQVNEKLFF. In DNA, the CDR3 is TGTGCCAGCAGCTTATCTATTGGGCAGCAGGTTAATGAAAAACTGTTTTTT. Full variable domain (rest looked up from reference TRBV7-6 and TRBJ1-4): GAGVSQSPRYKVTKRGQDVALRCDPISGHVSLYWYRQALGQGPEFLTYFNYEAQQDKSGLPNDRFSAERPEGSISTLTIQRTEQRDSAMYRCASSLSIGQQVNEKLFFGSGTQLSVL.

The chain employs TRBV5-4 and TRBJ1-1; TRBD1 is a possible D gene (5 bases). Trimming left V 0 bases short and J 1 base short, with 10 bases between. Germline CDR1 reads SGHNT; CDR2 reads YYREEE (reference sequence). The length of the CDR3 is 15 residues. The CDR3 reads CASSLERGTNTEAFF. The CDR3 DNA sequence: TGTGCCAGCAGCTTGGAGCGGGGGACGAACACTGAAGCTTTCTTT. The full variable domain, rest sourced from reference TRBV5-4 and TRBJ1-1, is ETGVTQSPTHLIKTRGQQVTLRCSSQSGHNTVSWYQQALGQGPQFIFQYYREEENGRGNFPPRFSGLQFPNYSSELNVNALELDDSALYLCASSLERGTNTEAFFGQGTRLTVV.

The chain joins TRBV6-6 to TRBJ2-7, with TRBD2 matching over 12 bases. CDR3 size: 16 residues. Germline assignment: CDR1 MNHNY and CDR2 SVGAGI (reference sequence). The V and J ends lost 2 bases and 2 bases, in that order; junction bases with no gene match: 4. CDR3 DNA sequence: TGTGCCAGCAGTTACGGTCCTAGCGGGGGGGCCTACGAGCAGTACTTC. Encoded protein: CASSYGPSGGAYEQYF.

On this clone: One end of the junction is discordant with germline, which a read error may explain. This chain's CDR3 is CASSERQGCSLHF. Written as DNA, the CDR3 is TGTGCCAGCAGCGAGCGACAGGGTTGCTCCTTACACTTC. This chain links TRBV9 with TRBJ1-2; 7 nucleotides agree with TRBD1. Germline-derived CDR1 and CDR2 are SGDLS and YYNGEE. The CDR3 totals 13 residues.

Only one count was recorded for this clone. The J gene is TRBJ1-1, the V gene TRBV7-2, with D possibly being TRBD1 (5 bases). Germline CDR1 SGHTA, CDR2 FQGNSA. CDR3 length: 15 residues. Trimming took off 4 bases at V and 3 bases at J, with 15 bases between the two ends. CDR3 protein: CASSSDTVLDTEAFF. The CDR3 DNA reads TGTGCCAGCAGCTCGGACACGGTTTTGGACACTGAAGCTTTCTTT.

This sequence joins TRBV27 and TRBJ2-7, with TRBD1 identical over 7 bases. After removal of 4 bases from V and 2 bases from J, the junction contained 14 bases not matched to a gene. Germline-derived CDR1 and CDR2 are MNHEY and SMNVEV (reference sequence). CDR3 length: 17 amino acids. The CDR3 DNA reads as TGTGCCAGCAGTTCCCACTCGCCGACAGGGATGACCTACGAGCAGTACTTC. Its protein is CASSSHSPTGMTYEQYF.

The chain uses TRBV12-5 and TRBJ2-7; 8 nucleotides agree with TRBD1. Germline CDR1 and CDR2: LGHNT and FRNRAP. Losses at the gene ends were 7 bases for V and 5 bases for J; bases not matched to a gene: 7. The CDR3 contains 13 residues. CDR3 DNA sequence: TGTGCTAGTGCTTGGGGACAGGTGGACGAGCAGTACTTC. It yields the protein CASAWGQVDEQYF.

The rearrangement links TRBV5-5 to TRBJ2-3; TRBD2 agrees at 9 bases. Germline trimming cut 1 base from V and 2 bases from J; bases unmatched to any gene: 5. This CDR3 region has 16 residues. Germline loops: CDR1 SGHKS, CDR2 YYEKEE (reference sequence). This CDR3 reads CASSLRSSGDTDTQYF. DNA of the CDR3: TGTGCCAGCAGCTTGCGTTCTAGCGGGGACACAGATACGCAGTATTTT.

This clone was seen just once. The rearrangement links TRBV28 to TRBJ1-2; D unclear. This CDR3 has 16 amino acids. V was shortened by 6 bases and J by 4 bases, with 21 bases between the two germline ends. Germline-derived CDR1 and CDR2 are MDHEN and SYDVKM. The CDR3 nucleotides read TGTGCCAGCAGCTCAACCTTTGGGAGCCCAAGCTATGGCTACACCTTC. Residues: CASSSTFGSPSYGYTF.

The chain couples TRBV5-6 to TRBJ2-7; TRBD1 matches 8 bases. The CDR3 length is 15 residues. Germline loops: CDR1 SGHDT, CDR2 YYEEEE. The J segment lost 5 bases and the V segment lost 5 bases, leaving 12 bases of the junction unmatched. The CDR3 is CASRVGGPQGDEQYF. As DNA, the CDR3 is TGTGCCAGCAGGGTAGGGGGCCCACAGGGGGACGAGCAGTACTTC.

The genes are TRBV7-8 and TRBJ2-2; D is perhaps TRBD1 (6 bases). The ends were cut back, 0 bases at V and 6 bases at J, with 14 bases in the middle. The CDR3 loop spans 16 amino acids. CDR1 and CDR2 from the germline V gene are SGHVS and FQNEAQ. CDR3 bases: TGTGCCAGCAGCTTAGCGGGGGCCAGGGACGCCGGGGAGCTGTTTTTT. As protein: CASSLAGARDAGELFF.

This rearrangement joins TRBV12-5 to TRBJ2-1; D might be TRBD2 (5 bases). Between the trimmed V and J ends, which lost 3 bases and 6 bases, there was a span of 12 bases. The CDR3 loop spans 14 amino acids. CDR1 is LGHNT and CDR2 is FRNRAP in the germline V gene. This CDR3 is CASGFSGEGNEQFF. In DNA form, the CDR3 reads TGTGCTAGTGGTTTCTCCGGGGAAGGCAATGAGCAGTTCTTC.

The chain combines TRBV4-1 with TRBJ1-6; D is ambiguous. Trimming cost V 3 bases and J 5 bases, with 11 bases left between them. The CDR3 runs to 15 residues. Germline CDR1 and CDR2: MGHRA and YSYEKL. Here the CDR3 reads CASSHPVYNNSPLHF. The CDR3 DNA reads as TGCGCCAGCAGCCACCCGGTTTATAATAATTCACCCCTCCACTTT.

The chain has TRBV4-1 and TRBJ2-7, with 7 bases that match TRBD2. With V trimmed by 3 bases and J by 3 bases, 8 bases remained unmatched. The CDR3 runs 15 residues. CDR1 and CDR2 (germline): MGHRA, YSYEKL. Here the CDR3 reads CASSHLTGTNYEQYF. The CDR3 bases are TGCGCCAGCAGCCATCTGACTGGGACTAACTACGAGCAGTACTTC.

This chain connects TRBV5-4 to TRBJ2-5, with 13 nucleotides matching TRBD2. The CDR3 covers 14 residues. Germline V gene lookup returns CDR1 SGHNT and CDR2 YYREEE (reference sequence). The V segment lost 3 bases and the J segment 9 bases; nucleotides outside the gene matches: 5. CDR3 sequence: CASSWAGTSGAQYF. The CDR3 DNA reads as TGTGCCAGCAGCTGGGCCGGGACTAGCGGGGCCCAGTACTTC.

The CDR3 bases are TGTGCCAGCTCTTGCGGGACAGGAACGGATGAGCAGTTCTTC. Protein sequence: CASSCGTGTDEQFF. The chain carries TRBV18 and TRBJ2-1, with 8 positions matching TRBD1. The length of the CDR3 is 14 residues. V was pared by 6 bases and J by 8 bases, with 9 bases of the junction left unmatched. Per the germline V gene, CDR1 is KGHSH and CDR2 is LQKENI.